This T cell receptor (beta chain) was recorded in a study of chemoradiotherapy in HPV16-positive cancers. This CDR3 has 15 amino acids. The V and J ends lost 0 bases and 7 bases respectively, with 15 bases between them. CDR1 LGHNA and CDR2 YNFKEQ come from the germline V gene. The assay was immunoSEQ multiplex PCR, and TCRdb's table has in-frame clones only and misses some. This sample has fewer than 8,000 clones; roughly nine tenths occur once, and the top ten carry over 3.5%. The material was obtained from a patient who underwent chemoradiotherapy. This receptor was taken from a human donor with HPV-associated anogenital cancer. This rearrangement joins TRBV4-2 to TRBJ1-2; D is perhaps TRBD1 (5 bases). CDR3 nucleotides: TGTGCCAGCAGCCAAGATGTGGCAGGGTTGAGTGGCTACACCTTC. The encoded protein is CASSQDVAGLSGYTF.